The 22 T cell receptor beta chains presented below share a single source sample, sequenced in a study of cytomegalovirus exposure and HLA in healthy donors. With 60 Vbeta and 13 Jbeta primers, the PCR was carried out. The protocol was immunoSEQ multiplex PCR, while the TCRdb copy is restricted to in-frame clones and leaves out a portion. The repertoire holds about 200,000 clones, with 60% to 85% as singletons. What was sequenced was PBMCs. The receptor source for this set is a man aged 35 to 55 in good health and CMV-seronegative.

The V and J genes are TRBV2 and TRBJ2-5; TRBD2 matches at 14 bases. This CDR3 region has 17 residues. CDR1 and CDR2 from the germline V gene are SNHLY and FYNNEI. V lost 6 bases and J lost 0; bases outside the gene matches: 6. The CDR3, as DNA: TGTGCCAGCAGCGCAGGACTAGCGGGGGGTTACCAAGAGACCCAGTACTTC. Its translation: CASSAGLAGGYQETQYF.

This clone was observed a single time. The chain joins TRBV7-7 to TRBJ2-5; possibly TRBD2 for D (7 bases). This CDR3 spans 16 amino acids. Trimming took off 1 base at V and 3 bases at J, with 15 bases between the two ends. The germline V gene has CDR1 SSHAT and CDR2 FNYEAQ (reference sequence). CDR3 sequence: CASSLGGAGAEETQYF. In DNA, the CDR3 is TGTGCCAGCAGCTTAGGGGGGGCGGGGGCAGAAGAGACCCAGTACTTC.

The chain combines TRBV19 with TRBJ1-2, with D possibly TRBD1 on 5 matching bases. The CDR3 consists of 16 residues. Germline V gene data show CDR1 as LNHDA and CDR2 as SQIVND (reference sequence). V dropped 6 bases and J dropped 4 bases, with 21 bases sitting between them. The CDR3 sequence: CASRPLTWGQSYGYTF. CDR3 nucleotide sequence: TGTGCCAGTAGACCACTAACTTGGGGCCAGAGCTATGGCTACACCTTC.

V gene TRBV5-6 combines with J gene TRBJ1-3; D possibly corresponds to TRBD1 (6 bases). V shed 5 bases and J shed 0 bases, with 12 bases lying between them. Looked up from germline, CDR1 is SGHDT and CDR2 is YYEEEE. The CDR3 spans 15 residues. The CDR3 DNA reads TGTGCCAGCAGTTGGAGGACAGTCTCTGGAAACACCATATATTTT. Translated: CASSWRTVSGNTIYF.

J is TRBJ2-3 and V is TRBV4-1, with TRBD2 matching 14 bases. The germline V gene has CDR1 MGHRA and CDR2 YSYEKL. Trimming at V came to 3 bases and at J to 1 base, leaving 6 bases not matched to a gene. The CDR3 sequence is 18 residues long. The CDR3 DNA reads TGCGCCAGCAGCCAGCGACTAGCGGGAGGGCCGGGCACAGATACGCAGTATTTT. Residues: CASSQRLAGGPGTDTQYF.

The CDR3 reads CASSVGTGPYNEQFF. The CDR3 coding sequence is TGTGCCAGCAGCGTCGGGACAGGGCCATACAATGAGCAGTTCTTC. This sequence joins TRBV7-3 and TRBJ2-1; 9 bases agree with TRBD1. Looked up from germline, CDR1 is SGHTA and CDR2 is FQGTGA. The CDR3 has 15 amino acids. J gave up 4 bases and V 5 bases, and 6 bases lay outside the gene matches. The variable domain in full, with the rest retrieved from reference TRBV7-3 and TRBJ2-1, is GAGVSQTPSNKVTEKGKYVELRCDPISGHTALYWYRQSLGQGPEFLIYFQGTGAADDSGLPNDRFFAVRPEGSVSTLKIQRTERGDSAVYLCASSVGTGPYNEQFFGPGTRLTVL.

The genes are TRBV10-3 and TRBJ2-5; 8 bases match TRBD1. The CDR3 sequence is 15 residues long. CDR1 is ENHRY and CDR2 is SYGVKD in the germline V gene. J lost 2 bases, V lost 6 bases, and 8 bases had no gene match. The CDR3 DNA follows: TGTGCCATCAGCGGAATACAGGGGGAACAAGAGACCCAGTACTTC. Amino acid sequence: CAISGIQGEQETQYF.

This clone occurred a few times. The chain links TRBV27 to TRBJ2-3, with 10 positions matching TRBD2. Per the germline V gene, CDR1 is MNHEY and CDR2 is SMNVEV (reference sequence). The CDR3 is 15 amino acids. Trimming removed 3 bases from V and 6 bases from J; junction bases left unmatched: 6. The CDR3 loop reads CASSFELAGRDTQYF. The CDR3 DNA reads TGTGCCAGCAGTTTCGAACTAGCGGGAAGGGATACGCAGTATTTT.

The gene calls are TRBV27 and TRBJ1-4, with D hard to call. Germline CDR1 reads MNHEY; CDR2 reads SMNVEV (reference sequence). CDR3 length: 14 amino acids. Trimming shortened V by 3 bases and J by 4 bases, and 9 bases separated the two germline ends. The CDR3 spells CASSFSGRNEKLFF. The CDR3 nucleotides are TGTGCCAGCAGTTTTTCGGGTCGTAATGAAAAACTGTTTTTT.

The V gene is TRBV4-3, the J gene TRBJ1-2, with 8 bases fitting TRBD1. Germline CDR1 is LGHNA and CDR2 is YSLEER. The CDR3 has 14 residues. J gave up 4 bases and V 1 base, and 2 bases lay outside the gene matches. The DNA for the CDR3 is TGCGCCAGCAGCCAAGGGACAGGGACCTATGGCTACACCTTC. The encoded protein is CASSQGTGTYGYTF.

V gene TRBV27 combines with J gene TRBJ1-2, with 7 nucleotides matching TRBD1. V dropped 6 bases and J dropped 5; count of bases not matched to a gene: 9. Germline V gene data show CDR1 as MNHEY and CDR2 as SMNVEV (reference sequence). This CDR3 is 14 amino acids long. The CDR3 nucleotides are TGTGCCAGCAGCCCCTCGTCGACAGGGTATGGCTACACCTTC. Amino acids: CASSPSSTGYGYTF.

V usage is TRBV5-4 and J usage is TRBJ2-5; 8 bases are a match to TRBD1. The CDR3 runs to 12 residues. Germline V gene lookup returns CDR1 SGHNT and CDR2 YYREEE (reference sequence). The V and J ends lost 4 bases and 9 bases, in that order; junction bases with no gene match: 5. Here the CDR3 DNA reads TGTGCCAGCAGCGACAGGGGTGTTTCCCAGTACTTC. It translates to CASSDRGVSQYF.

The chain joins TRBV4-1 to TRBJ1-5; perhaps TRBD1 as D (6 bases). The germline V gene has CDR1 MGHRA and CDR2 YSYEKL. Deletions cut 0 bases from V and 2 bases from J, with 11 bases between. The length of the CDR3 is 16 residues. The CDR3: CASSQEGGAGNQPQHF. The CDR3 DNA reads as TGCGCCAGCAGCCAAGAGGGGGGGGCTGGCAATCAGCCCCAGCATTTT.

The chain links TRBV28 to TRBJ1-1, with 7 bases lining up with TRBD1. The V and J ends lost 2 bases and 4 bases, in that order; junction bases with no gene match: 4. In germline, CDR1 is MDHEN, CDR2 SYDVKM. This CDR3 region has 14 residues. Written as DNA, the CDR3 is TGTGCCAGCAGTTTAGGTAACAGGGGCACTGAAGCTTTCTTT. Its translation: CASSLGNRGTEAFF.

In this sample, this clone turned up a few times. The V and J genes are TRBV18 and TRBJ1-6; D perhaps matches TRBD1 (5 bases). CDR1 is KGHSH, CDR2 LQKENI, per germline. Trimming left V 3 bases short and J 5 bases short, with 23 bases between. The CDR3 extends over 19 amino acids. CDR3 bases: TGTGCCAGCTCACCGACGCCATCCACTTACAGGAGCAATAATTCACCCCTCCACTTT. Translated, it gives CASSPTPSTYRSNNSPLHF.

CDR3 amino acids: CASSQAGGDQPQHF. In nucleotides, the CDR3 is TGTGCCAGCAGCCAAGCAGGGGGCGATCAGCCCCAGCATTTT. V is TRBV4-2 and J is TRBJ1-5; 8 nucleotides line up with TRBD1. V dropped 1 base and J dropped 5; count of bases not matched to a gene: 1. The CDR3 sequence is 14 residues long. CDR1 is LGHNA and CDR2 is YNFKEQ in the germline V gene.

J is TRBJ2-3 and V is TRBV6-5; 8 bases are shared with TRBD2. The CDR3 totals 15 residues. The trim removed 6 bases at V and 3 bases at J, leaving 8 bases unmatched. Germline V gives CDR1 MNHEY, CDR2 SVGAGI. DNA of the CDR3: TGTGCCAGCAGCCCCGGGGGACTAGAAACAGATACGCAGTATTTT. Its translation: CASSPGGLETDTQYF.

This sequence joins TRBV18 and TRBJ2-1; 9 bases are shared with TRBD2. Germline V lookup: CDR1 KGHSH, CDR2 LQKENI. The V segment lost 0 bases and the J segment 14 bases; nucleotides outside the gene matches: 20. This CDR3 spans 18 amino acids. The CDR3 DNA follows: TGTGCCAGCTCACCACCGGGCAGCCAACTAGCGGGCCTAATCGGGGAGTTCTTC. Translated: CASSPPGSQLAGLIGEFF.

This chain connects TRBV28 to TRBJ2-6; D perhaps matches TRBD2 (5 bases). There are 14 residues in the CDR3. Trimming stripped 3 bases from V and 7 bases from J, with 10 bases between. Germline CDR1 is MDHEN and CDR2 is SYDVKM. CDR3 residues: CASSLHGGANVLTF. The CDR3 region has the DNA TGTGCCAGCAGTTTGCATGGAGGCGCCAACGTCCTGACTTTC.

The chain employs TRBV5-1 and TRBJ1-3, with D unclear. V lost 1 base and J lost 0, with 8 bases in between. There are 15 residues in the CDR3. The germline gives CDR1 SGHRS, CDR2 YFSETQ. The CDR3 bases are TGCGCCAGCAGCTTGATTGGTAGCTCTGGAAACACCATATATTTT. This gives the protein CASSLIGSSGNTIYF.

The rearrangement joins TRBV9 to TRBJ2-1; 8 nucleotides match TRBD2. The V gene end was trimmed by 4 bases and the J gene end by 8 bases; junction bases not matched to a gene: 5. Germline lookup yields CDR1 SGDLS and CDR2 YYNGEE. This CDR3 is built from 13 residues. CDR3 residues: CASSLGTRDEQFF. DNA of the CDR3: TGTGCCAGCAGCCTAGGGACTAGGGATGAGCAGTTCTTC.

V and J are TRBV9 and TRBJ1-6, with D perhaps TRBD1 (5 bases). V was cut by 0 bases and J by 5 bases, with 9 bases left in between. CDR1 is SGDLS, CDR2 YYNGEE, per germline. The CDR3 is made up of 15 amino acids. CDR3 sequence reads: CASSVGVTDNSPLHF. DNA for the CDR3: TGTGCCAGCAGCGTAGGTGTGACAGATAATTCACCCCTCCACTTT.